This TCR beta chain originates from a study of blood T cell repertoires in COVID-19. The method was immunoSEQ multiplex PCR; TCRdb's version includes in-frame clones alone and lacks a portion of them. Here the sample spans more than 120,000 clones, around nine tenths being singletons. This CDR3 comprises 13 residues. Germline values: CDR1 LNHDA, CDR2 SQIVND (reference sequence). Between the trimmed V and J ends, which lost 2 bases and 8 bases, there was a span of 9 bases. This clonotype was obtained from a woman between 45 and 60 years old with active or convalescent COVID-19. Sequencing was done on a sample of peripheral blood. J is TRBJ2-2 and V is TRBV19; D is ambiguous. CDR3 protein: CASSIPARGELFF. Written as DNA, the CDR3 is TGTGCCAGTAGTATACCTGCGCGGGGGGAGCTGTTTTTT.